This TCR beta chain was retrieved from a study of T-cell memory formation after mild COVID-19. About the study: Most TCR clusters belonged to a single donor. The study, taken as a whole, reports: The main location of contracting CD4+ clones was CM and EM, and that of contracting CD8+ clones was EMRA.

Of note for this clonotype: Its specificity is unknown.

CDR1 is SGHTA, CDR2 FQGNSA, per germline. Trimming left V 5 bases short and J 4 bases short, with 8 bases between. The CDR3 has 12 amino acids. In TCRdb, the 5' RACE reads were re-called with MiXCR into one record per CDR3 protein. Counted here are 220,000 or so distinct CDR3 sequences, over 9% occurring once; the ten biggest clones make up around 3.3%. The receptor comes from a man between 18 and 35 years old who had mild COVID-19 (a few samples of this study predate the infection). Cell type and time point are not known. The rearrangement uses TRBV7-2 and TRBJ1-2; unclear D gene. The sample taken for sequencing was PBMCs or a T cell subset sorted from them (not recorded which). The CDR3 sequence is CASSPAGYGYTF. CDR3 nucleotides: TGTGCCAGCAGCCCCGCGGGCTATGGCTACACCTTC.